The 11 T cell receptor beta chains below come from one sample, sequenced in a study of circulating CD8 cells and anti-PD-1 response in melanoma. Four subsets defined by PD-1 and/or TIGIT were sorted from live CD3+CD8+TCRalphabeta+ cells. The QIAseq Immune Repertoire TCR panel built the libraries from roughly 15 ng of total RNA. TCRdb fed the reads into MiXCR, producing one record per CDR3 protein. Of about 650 distinct CDR3 sequences detected, approximately 8.9% appear once; the ten largest clones hold 22%. Sequencing was performed on CD8+ T cells from PBMCs, taken at baseline or after one month of anti-PD-1 therapy (not recorded which). These receptors all stem from a human donor with melanoma.

This sequence joins TRBV25-1 and TRBJ2-3; 7 positions agree with TRBD1. The length of the CDR3 is 15 residues. V shed 5 bases and J 6 bases; nucleotides not matched to a gene: 11. Germline CDR1 and CDR2: MGHDK and SYGVNS. This CDR3 reads CASSLQTGAGDTQYF. In DNA form, the CDR3 reads TGTGCCAGCAGTCTCCAAACAGGGGCCGGGGATACGCAGTATTTT.

Of note for this clonotype: A much larger clone differs from this one at a single base, so this may be a read error. The J gene is TRBJ2-6, the V gene TRBV6-4, with D perhaps given as TRBD1 or TRBD2 (5 bases each). The CDR3 has 16 residues. Germline V lookup: CDR1 MRHNA, CDR2 SNTAGT. CDR3 sequence reads: CASNDSGGSGANVLTF. The CDR3 nucleotides read TGTGCCAGCAATGACTCTGGGGGCTCTGGGGCCAACGTCCTGACTTTC.

This clonotype is termed large. The CDR3 loop is CASRGKQGIFAYEQYF. In nucleotides, the CDR3 is TGTGCCAGCAGGGGAAAACAGGGGATTTTCGCCTACGAGCAGTACTTC. The chain uses TRBV11-2 and TRBJ2-7; TRBD1 matches 7 bases. The CDR3 is 16 amino acids. Trimming removed 6 bases from V and 2 bases from J; junction bases left unmatched: 13. In germline, CDR1 is SGHAT, CDR2 FQNNGV. Using reference TRBV11-2 and TRBJ2-7 for the parts outside the CDR3, the full variable domain is EAGVAQSPRYKIIEKRQSVAFWCNPISGHATLYWYQQILGQGPKLLIQFQNNGVVDDSQLPKDRFSAERLKGVDSTLKIQPAKLEDSAVYLCASRGKQGIFAYEQYFGPGTRLTVT.

In its sample, this clonotype ranks as large. This rearrangement joins TRBV27 to TRBJ2-7; 9 nucleotides match TRBD1. V was pared by 3 bases and J by 3 bases, with 3 bases of the junction left unmatched. The germline V gene encodes CDR1 MNHEY and CDR2 SMNVEV (reference sequence). This CDR3 has 14 amino acids. The CDR3 nucleotides are TGTGCCAGCAGTTTGGGACAGGGAGGCTACGAGCAGTACTTC. Translation: CASSLGQGGYEQYF.

Sample share makes this clonotype large. This sequence joins TRBV19 and TRBJ2-2; TRBD1 aligns across 8 bases. V lost 1 base to trimming and J lost 6 bases; unmatched junction nucleotides: 4. Germline CDR1 LNHDA, CDR2 SQIVND (reference sequence). The CDR3 extends over 15 amino acids. CDR3 residues: CASSIVRGLPGELFF. CDR3 DNA: TGTGCCAGTAGTATAGTCAGGGGGCTGCCCGGGGAGCTGTTTTTT.

This clonotype was found a few times. The chain has TRBV7-3 and TRBJ1-1; 9 nucleotides agree with TRBD1. The germline gives CDR1 SGHTA, CDR2 FQGTGA. With 5 bases clipped from V and 4 bases from J, the junction kept 8 bases outside the gene matches. The CDR3 has 15 residues. The CDR3 sequence: CASSIGTGLSTEAFF. CDR3 DNA: TGTGCCAGCAGCATCGGGACAGGGTTGAGCACTGAAGCTTTCTTT.

By share of the sample, this clonotype is medium-sized. The V call is TRBV6-6, the J call TRBJ2-7; TRBD1 matches at 7 bases. The CDR3 sequence is 15 residues long. V shed 4 bases and J 5 bases; nucleotides not matched to a gene: 11. The germline CDR1 and CDR2 sequences are MNHNY and SVGAGI (reference sequence). Here the CDR3 DNA reads TGTGCCAGCAGTTCGAACAGGGGAGCTCTCCACGAGCAGTACTTC. Translation: CASSSNRGALHEQYF.

By share, this clonotype ranks as large. The genes are TRBV11-1 and TRBJ1-1; 7 bases are a match to TRBD1. CDR3 length equals 17 residues. The junction had 10 bases not matched to a gene; V was cut back by 3 bases and J by 0 bases. Germline V gene sequence: CDR1 SGHAT, CDR2 FQDESV (reference sequence). The CDR3 is CASSFLRQGSMNTEAFF. In DNA, the CDR3 is TGTGCCAGCAGCTTCTTGCGACAGGGAAGCATGAACACTGAAGCTTTCTTT.

In its sample, this clonotype ranks as medium-sized. The chain couples TRBV19 to TRBJ2-2, with unresolved D. This CDR3 comprises 18 residues. The V gene lost 6 bases and the J gene lost 2 bases, with 22 bases spanning the gap. From germline, CDR1 is LNHDA and CDR2 SQIVND (reference sequence). CDR3 DNA: TGTGCCAGTAGCTTCCCGGGTCCTCTTCTCCTTAACACCGGGGAGCTGTTTTTT. This translates into CASSFPGPLLLNTGELFF.

This clonotype is medium-sized (0.01 to 0.1%) in the sample. CDR3 sequence reads: CASSMTGAFNQPQHF. The CDR3 DNA follows: TGTGCCAGTAGCATGACAGGGGCGTTCAATCAGCCCCAGCATTTT. V and J are TRBV19 and TRBJ1-5, with 8 bases identical to TRBD1. Unmatched junction bases numbered 7, after V lost 6 bases and J lost 3 bases. The CDR3 is 15 residues long. Germline CDR1 and CDR2: LNHDA and SQIVND (reference sequence). Supplemented by reference TRBV19 and TRBJ1-5, the full variable domain reads DGGITQSPKYLFRKEGQNVTLSCEQNLNHDAMYWYRQDPGQGLRLIYYSQIVNDFQKGDIAEGYSVSREKKESFPLTVTSAQKNPTAFYLCASSMTGAFNQPQHFGDGTRLSIL.

The V and J genes are TRBV27 and TRBJ2-7, with D maybe TRBD1 (5 bases). Germline V CDR1 and CDR2: MNHEY, SMNVEV (reference sequence). CDR3 length equals 15 residues. V gave up 5 bases and J gave up 0 bases, with 14 bases separating them. CDR3 amino acids: CASSLLGAPSYEQYF. CDR3 bases: TGTGCCAGCAGTCTATTAGGGGCACCCTCCTACGAGCAGTACTTC.